This T cell receptor (beta chain) was found in a study of T cell changes during pregnancy in multiple sclerosis. This CDR3 has 13 residues. Germline V gives CDR1 MNHEY, CDR2 SMNVEV (reference sequence). Trimming at V came to 7 bases and at J to 7 bases, leaving 3 bases not matched to a gene. Sequenced by immunoSEQ multiplex PCR; TCRdb stores in-frame clones only, minus some. This sample has tens of thousands of clones; about 92% occur once, and the top ten carry less than 4%. The TCR comes from a female donor with multiple sclerosis, enrolled in a pregnancy study. The sequencing used CD8+ T cells from peripheral blood mononuclear cells, collected before pregnancy. V gene TRBV27 combines with J gene TRBJ1-4; TRBD1 matches 10 bases. CDR3 amino acids: CASTDRGLEKLFF. The CDR3 nucleotides are TGTGCCAGCACAGACAGGGGGCTTGAAAAACTGTTTTTT. The variable domain in full, with the rest retrieved from reference TRBV27 and TRBJ1-4, is EAQVTQNPRYLITVTGKKLTVTCSQNMNHEYMSWYRQDPGLGLRQIYYSMNVEVTDKGDVPEGYKVSRKEKRNFPLILESPSPNQTSLYFCASTDRGLEKLFFGSGTQLSVL.